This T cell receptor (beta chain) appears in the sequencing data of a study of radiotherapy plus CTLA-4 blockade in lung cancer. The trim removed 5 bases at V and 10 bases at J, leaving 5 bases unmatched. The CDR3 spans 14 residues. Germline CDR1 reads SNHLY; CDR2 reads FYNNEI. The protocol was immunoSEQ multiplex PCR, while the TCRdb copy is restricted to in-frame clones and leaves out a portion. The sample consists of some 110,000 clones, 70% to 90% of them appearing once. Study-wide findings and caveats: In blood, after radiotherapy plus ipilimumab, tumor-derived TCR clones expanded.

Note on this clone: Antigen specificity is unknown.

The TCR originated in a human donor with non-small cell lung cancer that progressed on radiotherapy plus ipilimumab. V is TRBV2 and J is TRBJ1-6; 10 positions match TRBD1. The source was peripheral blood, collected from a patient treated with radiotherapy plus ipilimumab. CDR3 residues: CASSSGTGASPLHF. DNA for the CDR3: TGTGCCAGCAGTTCCGGGACAGGGGCCTCACCCCTCCACTTT.